This is a list of T cell receptor beta chains from one sample in a study of blood T cells in healthy people across ages. TCRdb reprocessed the 5' RACE reads with MiXCR, giving one entry per CDR3 protein. Of 1.8 million or so distinct CDR3 sequences listed, around 40% are singletons. The specimen sequenced was blood. The receptors come from a human donor in good health. CDR3s include the opening cysteine and the closing phenylalanine or tryptophan. Each record gives: J gene, D gene, clone size, V gene, CDR3 protein, CDR3 DNA. D genes are given only for firm matches. Not every row has a clone size; where given, it reads once, few, many or a size class.

>TRBJ2-6|TRBD1|few|TRBV6-2/TRBV6-3
CASSSDRGGTSSGANVLTF
TGTGCCAGCAGTTCCGACAGGGGGGGGACGAGCTCTGGGGCCAACGTCCTGACTTTC
>TRBJ2-7|TRBD1|NA|TRBV29-1
CSVEELGTGTYEQYF
TGCAGCGTTGAAGAACTCGGGACAGGGACCTACGAGCAGTACTTC
>TRBJ2-3|NA|NA|TRBV6-1
CASRVGAWGTDTQYF
TGTGCCAGCAGGGTCGGGGCATGGGGAACAGATACGCAGTATTTT
>TRBJ2-1|NA|few|TRBV4-1
CASSQDTAIEQFF
TGCGCCAGCAGCCAAGATACGGCCATTGAGCAGTTCTTC
>TRBJ2-3|NA|many|TRBV29-1
CSARPSQLFHTQYF
TGCAGCGCGCGGCCCAGCCAGTTATTTCATACGCAGTATTTT
>TRBJ2-7|NA|many|TRBV20-1
CSAAGPSDEQYF
TGCAGTGCCGCCGGTCCCTCGGACGAGCAGTACTTC
>TRBJ2-1|NA|NA|TRBV20-1
CSASTGTNLYNEQFF
TGCAGTGCTAGTACAGGGACTAACCTGTACAATGAGCAGTTCTTC
>TRBJ1-2|NA|NA|TRBV12-3/TRBV12-4
CASSLALQGDGYTF
TGTGCCAGCAGTTTAGCGCTACAGGGTGACGGCTACACCTTC
>TRBJ2-3|NA|many|TRBV5-1
CASSLDNTDTQYF
TGCGCCAGCAGCTTGGACAACACAGATACGCAGTATTTT
>TRBJ2-1|NA|NA|TRBV29-1
CSASLGVRNEQFF
TGCAGCGCCAGCCTCGGGGTTAGAAATGAGCAGTTCTTC
>TRBJ1-2|NA|NA|TRBV6-5
CASSRQGGGGYTF
TGTGCCAGCAGCCGCCAGGGAGGAGGCGGCTACACCTTC
>TRBJ2-1|NA|NA|TRBV20-1
CSADTGREQFF
TGCAGTGCTGATACAGGGCGGGAGCAGTTCTTC
>TRBJ2-7|TRBD2|NA|TRBV5-1
CASRRLAGSSYEQYF
TGCGCCAGCAGACGACTAGCGGGGTCCTCCTACGAGCAGTACTTC
>TRBJ1-5|NA|many|TRBV2
CASTLQLSNQPQHF
TGTGCCAGCACCCTACAGCTAAGCAATCAGCCCCAGCATTTT
>TRBJ2-3|TRBD1|NA|TRBV9
CASSVGWTGFTDTQYF
TGTGCCAGCAGCGTAGGTTGGACAGGATTCACAGATACGCAGTATTTT
>TRBJ1-2|NA|many|TRBV5-5
CASSFGGENYGYTF
TGTGCCAGCAGCTTCGGTGGAGAAAACTATGGCTACACCTTC
>TRBJ2-4|NA|few|TRBV12-3/TRBV12-4
CASSLSAGSEQYF
TGTGCCAGCAGTTTAAGTGCTGGGTCAGAGCAGTACTTC
>TRBJ2-7|TRBD1|NA|TRBV4-3
CASSQDQARTGGSYEQYF
TGCGCCAGCAGCCAAGATCAAGCAAGGACAGGGGGTTCCTACGAGCAGTACTTC
>TRBJ1-6|TRBD1|NA|TRBV5-4
CASNWGQGNSPLHF
TGTGCCAGCAACTGGGGACAGGGTAATTCACCCCTCCACTTT
>TRBJ2-7|TRBD2|few|TRBV7-2
CASSQVASGGPPYEQYF
TGTGCCAGCAGCCAAGTAGCGAGCGGGGGCCCGCCCTACGAGCAGTACTTC
>TRBJ2-3|NA|many|TRBV4-3
CASSQDPLTDTQYF
TGCGCCAGCAGCCAAGATCCCCTGACAGATACGCAGTATTTT
>TRBJ2-5|TRBD2|NA|TRBV6-2/TRBV6-3
CASSRGAGIQETQYF
TGTGCCAGCAGTCGGGGAGCGGGGATACAAGAGACCCAGTACTTC
>TRBJ2-5|NA|few|TRBV7-9
CASSRQTRGETQYF
TGTGCCAGCAGCCGCCAGACTAGAGGCGAGACCCAGTACTTC
>TRBJ2-7|NA|NA|TRBV7-2
CASSFGQRFHEQYF
TGTGCCAGCAGCTTCGGACAACGCTTCCACGAGCAGTACTTC
>TRBJ1-1|TRBD1|NA|TRBV29-1
CSAPATGSNTEAFF
TGCAGCGCTCCCGCGACAGGGTCGAACACTGAAGCTTTCTTT
>TRBJ2-7|NA|few|TRBV6-5
CASSYSEGIEQYF
TGTGCCAGCAGTTACAGTGAAGGGATCGAGCAGTACTTC
>TRBJ1-4|TRBD1|NA|TRBV6-5
CASSPDRGWEKLFF
TGTGCCAGCAGCCCGGACAGGGGGTGGGAAAAACTGTTTTTT
>TRBJ1-2|TRBD1|NA|TRBV7-9
CASSLRGDRAEDNYGYTF
TGTGCCAGCTCCCTTAGAGGGGACAGGGCTGAGGATAACTATGGCTACACCTTC
>TRBJ2-1|TRBD1|NA|TRBV6-4
CASSEEGTGGKGERFF
TGTGCCAGCAGTGAAGAGGGGACAGGGGGAAAGGGTGAGCGGTTCTTC
>TRBJ2-7|NA|NA|TRBV5-1
CASSEGGLTYEQYF
TGCGCCAGCAGTGAGGGGGGCCTAACCTACGAGCAGTACTTC
>TRBJ1-2|NA|NA|TRBV10-3
CAIKTDRDYGYTF
TGTGCCATCAAAACAGATCGGGACTATGGCTACACCTTC
>TRBJ1-2|NA|few|TRBV7-2
CASSLALGGDYGYTF
TGTGCCAGCAGCTTAGCCTTGGGGGGTGACTATGGCTACACCTTC
>TRBJ2-1|TRBD2|NA|TRBV5-1
CASSFKVLAGGSYNEQFF
TGCGCCAGCAGCTTTAAGGTCTTAGCGGGGGGTTCCTACAATGAGCAGTTCTTC
>TRBJ1-2|NA|NA|TRBV6-2/TRBV6-3
CASSYVANGYTF
TGTGCCAGCAGTTACGTAGCGAATGGCTACACCTTC
>TRBJ2-1|TRBD2|NA|TRBV6-1
CASRGGGGPSYNEQFF
TGTGCCTCCCGGGGGGGCGGGGGGCCATCCTACAATGAGCAGTTCTTC
>TRBJ2-1|NA|few|TRBV12-3/TRBV12-4
CASRGPYNEQFF
TGTGCCAGCAGGGGGCCTTACAATGAGCAGTTCTTC
>TRBJ1-2|TRBD1|few|TRBV4-1
CASSQEKGAYGYTF
TGCGCCAGCAGCCAAGAAAAGGGGGCATATGGCTACACCTTC
>TRBJ2-3|NA|many|TRBV7-3
CASSLNPDTQYF
TGTGCCAGCAGCTTAAATCCCGATACGCAGTATTTT
>TRBJ2-1|NA|NA|TRBV20-1
CSAEEAVFSCNEQFF
TGCAGTGCCGAAGAAGCGGTCTTCTCTTGCAATGAGCAGTTCTTC
>TRBJ2-5|NA|NA|TRBV5-1
CASSLDPAGRETQYF
TGCGCCAGCAGCTTGGATCCGGCCGGCCGGGAGACCCAGTACTTC
>TRBJ1-2|NA|NA|TRBV12-3/TRBV12-4
CASSSYRSPYGYTF
TGTGCCAGCAGTTCCTACAGGAGTCCCTATGGCTACACCTTC
>TRBJ2-4|TRBD1|few|TRBV29-1
CSGTGGNIQYF
TGCAGCGGGACAGGGGGGAACATTCAGTACTTC
>TRBJ2-5|NA|few|TRBV7-2
CASSFGKPQETQYF
TGTGCCAGCAGCTTTGGGAAACCGCAAGAGACCCAGTACTTC
>TRBJ2-7|TRBD1|NA|TRBV27
CAGSPTGVSYEQYF
TGTGCCGGCAGTCCTACAGGGGTCTCCTACGAGCAGTACTTC
>TRBJ1-5|NA|NA|TRBV5-4
CASSLDPGEGQPQHF
TGTGCCAGCAGCTTGGATCCGGGAGAAGGACAGCCCCAGCATTTT
>TRBJ2-1|TRBD2|few|TRBV7-2
CASSLEYGGDFYNEQFF
TGTGCCAGCAGCTTAGAATACGGGGGGGACTTCTACAATGAGCAGTTCTTC
>TRBJ2-3|NA|NA|TRBV29-1
CSVDSRQTDTQYF
TGCAGCGTGGACTCCCGGCAGACAGATACGCAGTATTTT
>TRBJ1-1|TRBD1|once|TRBV20-1
CSLGQGSPEAFF
TGCAGCCTGGGACAGGGGTCCCCTGAAGCTTTCTTT